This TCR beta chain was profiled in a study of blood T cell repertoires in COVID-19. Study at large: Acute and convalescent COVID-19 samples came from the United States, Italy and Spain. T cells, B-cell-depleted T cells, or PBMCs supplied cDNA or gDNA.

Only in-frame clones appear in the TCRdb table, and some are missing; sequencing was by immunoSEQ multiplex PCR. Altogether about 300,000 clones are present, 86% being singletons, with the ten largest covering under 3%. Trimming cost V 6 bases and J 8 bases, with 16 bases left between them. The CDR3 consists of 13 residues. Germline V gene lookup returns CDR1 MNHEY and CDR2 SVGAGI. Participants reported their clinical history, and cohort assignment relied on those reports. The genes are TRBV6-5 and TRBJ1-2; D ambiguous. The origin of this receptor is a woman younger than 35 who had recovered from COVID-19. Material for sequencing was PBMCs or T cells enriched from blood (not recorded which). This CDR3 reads CASRAGRRSGYTF. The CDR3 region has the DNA TGTGCCAGCAGGGCCGGACGGAGGTCCGGCTACACCTTC.